Below are 21 T cell receptor beta chains sequenced from a single sample in a study of CD8+CD57+ T cells in acquired aplastic anemia. TCR beta VDJ and CDR3 profiles were obtained from a genomic DNA template. TCRdb processed the reads anew with MiXCR; each CDR3 protein has one entry. The data show 400,000 to 500,000 distinct CDR3 sequences, 65% to 80% seen once. The sample comprised sorted CD4+, CD8+, or CD8+CD57+ T cells (not recorded which) from PBMCs. All receptors come from a human donor in good health, serving as a control.

The rearrangement links TRBV25-1 to TRBJ2-7, with D maybe TRBD1 (6 bases). Germline V lookup: CDR1 MGHDK, CDR2 SYGVNS. The CDR3 runs to 13 residues. Trimming left V 5 bases short and J 4 bases short, with 12 bases between. CDR3 sequence: CASSNQGKYEQYF. The CDR3 bases are TGTGCCAGCAGTAACCAGGGGAAGTACGAGCAGTACTTC.

V and J are TRBV7-9 and TRBJ2-3; 7 bases fit TRBD1. Germline CDR1 and CDR2: SEHNR and FQNEAQ (reference sequence). V was pared by 5 bases and J by 6 bases, with 8 bases of the junction left unmatched. CDR3 size: 14 residues. The CDR3 DNA follows: TGTGCCAGCAGCCATTGGGACAGTCAGGATACGCAGTATTTT. This codes for CASSHWDSQDTQYF. The whole variable domain, remainder taken from reference TRBV7-9 and TRBJ2-3, is DTGVSQNPRHKITKRGQNVTFRCDPISEHNRLYWYRQTLGQGPEFLTYFQNEAQLEKSRLLSDRFSAERPKGSFSTLEIQRTEQGDSAMYLCASSHWDSQDTQYFGPGTRLTVL.

The gene calls are TRBV7-9 and TRBJ2-7; TRBD1 matches at 8 bases. V trimming: 0 bases; J trimming: 5 bases; junction bases outside the gene matches: 6. Germline V gives CDR1 SEHNR, CDR2 FQNEAQ (reference sequence). The CDR3 covers 15 residues. The CDR3 DNA follows: TGTGCCAGCAGCTTAGCCGGACAGGGAGTCGACGAGCAGTACTTC. Protein sequence: CASSLAGQGVDEQYF.

Remarks on this clonotype: A read error is possible here, since a much larger clone lies one base away. CDR3 region: CASSLPRGGAGELSF. CDR3 bases: TGTGCCAGCAGTTTACCGCGGGGGGGGGCCGGGGAGCTGTCTTTT. The J gene is TRBJ2-2, the V gene TRBV12-3 or TRBV12-4; TRBD2 aligns across 9 bases. The CDR3 sequence is 15 residues long.

This clonotype has ten or more counts. The rearrangement uses TRBV4-3 and TRBJ1-2; a weak D match, TRBD1 (5 bases). The CDR3 consists of 16 residues. The germline CDR1 and CDR2 sequences are LGHNA and YSLEER. V was pared by 0 bases and J by 2 bases, with 13 bases between. In nucleotides, the CDR3 is TGCGCCAGCAGCCAAGATCGAACAGGAGCGAACTATGGCTACACCTTC. The encoded protein is CASSQDRTGANYGYTF.

This clonotype was seen a handful of times. No conserved phenylalanine or tryptophan is present at the end of the CDR3, so a read error is the likely explanation. The chain joins TRBV16 to TRBJ2-5, with 10 positions matching TRBD1. The V and J ends lost 4 bases and 5 bases, in that order; junction bases with no gene match: 7. The CDR3 extends over 15 amino acids. Germline V lookup: CDR1 KGHSY, CDR2 FQNENV. Here the CDR3 DNA reads TGTGCCAGCAGCCCTCCGGGACAGGGGCGCGAGACCCAGTACCTC. Translating it yields CASSPPGQGRETQYL.

This clonotype was observed at least ten times. This chain connects TRBV10-3 to TRBJ2-7; 10 bases align to TRBD1. The germline V gene has CDR1 ENHRY and CDR2 SYGVKD. The CDR3 runs 14 residues. Trimming took 10 bases from V and 3 from J; bases not matched to a gene: 9. The CDR3 here is CATYPRTGGYEQYF. The CDR3 nucleotides are TGTGCCACCTACCCTCGGACAGGGGGCTACGAGCAGTACTTC.

The chain is built from TRBV2 and TRBJ2-1; the D gene is possibly TRBD2 (5 bases). Germline V gene data show CDR1 as SNHLY and CDR2 as FYNNEI. The CDR3 extends over 12 amino acids. V was clipped by 7 bases and J by 13 bases, with 17 bases between them. The CDR3 loop reads CASIREEEEQFF. Written as DNA, the CDR3 is TGTGCCAGCATCCGTGAAGAGGAGGAACAGTTCTTC.

This clonotype was counted once. In DNA, the CDR3 is TGTGCCAGCAGCTTAGATACGGCATGGGCGCAAGAGCAGCAGTACTTC. It is translated as CASSLDTAWAQEQQYF. The chain employs TRBV7-2 and TRBJ2-5; D remains unclear. The CDR3 is made up of 16 amino acids. The germline gives CDR1 SGHTA, CDR2 FQGNSA. V lost 1 base, J lost 11 bases, and 23 bases lay in between.

The V call is TRBV12-5, the J call TRBJ1-2, with D possibly matching TRBD1 (5 bases). This CDR3 region has 13 residues. Between the trimmed V and J ends, which lost 1 base and 6 bases, there was a span of 9 bases. Germline V gene data show CDR1 as LGHNT and CDR2 as FRNRAP. CDR3 residues: CASGLGQKHGYTF. The CDR3 DNA sequence: TGTGCTAGTGGTTTGGGACAGAAGCATGGCTACACCTTC.

This clonotype was counted at least ten times. The J gene is TRBJ2-7, the V gene TRBV20-1, with D hard to call. V was shortened by 2 bases and J by 2 bases, with 10 bases between the two germline ends. In germline, CDR1 is DFQATT, CDR2 SNEGSKA (reference sequence). The CDR3 consists of 13 residues. In DNA, the CDR3 is TGCAGTGCTAGAATGACACCTACCTACGAGCAGTACTTC. Translated: CSARMTPTYEQYF.

The rearrangement uses TRBV6-5 and TRBJ1-6; tentative D call: TRBD1 (6 bases). The CDR3 is made up of 15 amino acids. Deletions cut 5 bases from V and 6 bases from J, with 14 bases between. CDR1 is MNHEY, CDR2 SVGAGI, per germline. This CDR3 reads CASSGSTGLNSPLHF. The CDR3 DNA is TGTGCCAGCAGTGGGTCGACAGGACTTAATTCACCCCTCCACTTT.

This clonotype was seen repeatedly, ten times or more. This rearrangement joins TRBV5-1 to TRBJ2-1; TRBD2 is a possible D gene (6 bases). The CDR3 extends over 16 amino acids. Germline lookup yields CDR1 SGHRS and CDR2 YFSETQ. V gave up 4 bases and J gave up 8 bases, with 22 bases separating them. CDR3 bases: TGCGCCAGCAGCCCGTTGGGGGGAGGTACTTTTGATGAGCAGTTCTTC. It specifies CASSPLGGGTFDEQFF.

This chain connects TRBV7-4 to TRBJ2-2; D possibly uses TRBD1 or TRBD2 (5 bases each). The V gene lost 11 bases and the J gene lost 17 bases, with 33 bases spanning the gap. The CDR3 runs 15 residues. CDR1 is SGHVT and CDR2 is SQSDAQ in the germline V gene. DNA for the CDR3: TGTGCCGCCCAGGAGAGGGACGGGATGAAAAACTGTTTTTTTTTT. Its protein product is CAAQERDGMKNCFFF.

V gene TRBV12-3 or TRBV12-4 combines with J gene TRBJ1-1; TRBD1 is a possible D gene (6 bases). The CDR3 spans 13 residues. V lost 6 bases and J lost 7, with 15 bases in between. CDR3 in amino acids: CASSPGAQGEAFF. CDR3 in DNA: TGTGCCAGCAGCCCAGGGGCGCAAGGTGAAGCTTTCTTT.

There are a few counts of this clonotype. This chain connects TRBV9 to TRBJ2-1, with 9 positions matching TRBD1. CDR3 size: 17 residues. Germline V gives CDR1 SGDLS, CDR2 YYNGEE. V lost 2 bases, J lost 0 bases, and 6 bases stayed unmatched. CDR3 DNA sequence: TGTGCCAGCAGCGTGACTGGACAGGGGAGCTCCTACAATGAGCAGTTCTTC. Translating gives CASSVTGQGSSYNEQFF.

CDR3 sequence reads: CASSLQTVNNDTFF. The CDR3 nucleotides read TGTGCCAGCAGCCTACAGACAGTGAACAATGACACGTTCTTC. This rearrangement joins TRBV2 to TRBJ2-1, with a weak D call TRBD1 (5 bases). Trimming took 6 bases from V and 15 from J, leaving 24 bases between them. This CDR3 has 14 residues. Germline-derived CDR1 and CDR2 are SNHLY and FYNNEI.

J is TRBJ1-6 and V is TRBV9; 8 nucleotides agree with TRBD1. The CDR3 is made up of 17 amino acids. Per the germline V gene, CDR1 is SGDLS and CDR2 is YYNGEE. The V segment lost 3 bases and the J segment 11 bases; nucleotides outside the gene matches: 16. This CDR3 reads CASSEAAQGAYDPPLHF. In DNA, the CDR3 is TGTGCCAGCAGCGAAGCGGCGCAGGGGGCCTACGATCCACCCCTCCACTTT.

This clonotype was seen a single time. The chain has TRBV5-5 and TRBJ1-6; D gene ambiguous. V was cut by 3 bases and J by 0 bases, with 13 bases left in between. Germline V gene data show CDR1 as SGHKS and CDR2 as YYEKEE (reference sequence). CDR3 length: 17 residues. The CDR3 here is CASSSTTRSSYNSPLHF. The DNA of the CDR3 is TGTGCCAGCAGCTCGACAACCCGGAGCTCCTATAATTCACCCCTCCACTTT.

The rearrangement links TRBV24-1 to TRBJ2-3, with D maybe TRBD2 (6 bases). The germline gives CDR1 KGHDR, CDR2 SFDVKD. The CDR3 runs to 16 residues. V was trimmed by 2 bases and J by 0 bases, leaving 11 bases between them. CDR3 loop: CATSDWGLGSTDTQYF. In nucleotides, the CDR3 is TGTGCCACCAGTGATTGGGGACTGGGAAGCACAGATACGCAGTATTTT.

The sample holds a few counts of this clonotype. The genes are TRBV10-3 and TRBJ1-1; D is unresolved. Germline V gene sequence: CDR1 ENHRY, CDR2 SYGVKD. This CDR3 region has 13 residues. The ends were cut back, 3 bases at V and 1 base at J, with 6 bases in the middle. The CDR3 sequence: CAISERQNTEAFF. CDR3 DNA: TGTGCCATCAGTGAAAGGCAGAACACTGAAGCTTTCTTT.